A single sample gave rise to the 18 T cell receptor beta chains below, sequenced in a study of shared T cell receptors in the human thymus. Produced via immunoSEQ multiplex PCR; TCRdb's table is partial and in-frame only. The sample yields more than 300,000 clones, roughly 94% seen once. The sample was thymocytes. The receptors here all came from a human donor.

This clone was seen a single time. V usage is TRBV27 and J usage is TRBJ2-2; 11 bases are shared with TRBD2. The junction had 23 bases not matched to a gene; V was cut back by 2 bases and J by 3 bases. CDR1 and CDR2 from the germline V gene are MNHEY and SMNVEV (reference sequence). There are 23 residues in the CDR3. CDR3 coding DNA: TGTGCCAGCAGTTTACCCTACCCCAGACTAGCGGGAAGTAAGGAATGGGACACCGGGGAGCTGTTTTTT. Translated, it gives CASSLPYPRLAGSKEWDTGELFF.

The genes are TRBV4-1 and TRBJ1-1, with D uncertain. CDR1 and CDR2 (germline): MGHRA, YSYEKL. The CDR3 sequence is 22 residues long. Between the trimmed V and J ends, which lost 4 bases and 0 bases, there was a span of 33 bases. The CDR3 loop is CASSRPHPTGKGPVLMNTEAFF. The CDR3 nucleotides read TGCGCCAGCAGCCGGCCACACCCAACTGGCAAGGGTCCTGTTTTAATGAACACTGAAGCTTTCTTT.

The chain links TRBV29-1 to TRBJ1-1; 7 nucleotides match TRBD1. J was trimmed by 5 bases and V by 3 bases; bases with no gene match: 15. CDR3 length: 16 residues. The germline gives CDR1 SQVTM, CDR2 ANQGSEA. The CDR3 reads CSVDISGPTGYTEAFF. CDR3 bases: TGCAGCGTTGACATTAGCGGTCCGACAGGGTATACTGAAGCTTTCTTT.

This clone has only one observation. The rearrangement uses TRBV27 and TRBJ2-6, with D perhaps matching TRBD1 (6 bases). V was trimmed by 3 bases and J by 3 bases, leaving 21 bases between them. This CDR3 is 19 amino acids long. Looked up from germline, CDR1 is MNHEY and CDR2 is SMNVEV (reference sequence). The CDR3 loop is CASSFGPGTPAVGANVLTF. The DNA for the CDR3 is TGTGCCAGCAGTTTTGGTCCAGGGACACCAGCGGTTGGGGCCAACGTCCTGACTTTC.

This clone was seen only once. The J gene is TRBJ1-4, the V gene TRBV27; the match to TRBD1 covers 7 bases. J gave up 1 base and V 2 bases, and 16 bases lay outside the gene matches. Germline V lookup: CDR1 MNHEY, CDR2 SMNVEV (reference sequence). This CDR3 region has 20 residues. CDR3: CASSLRPNLGQGGTNEKLFF. CDR3 sequence (DNA): TGTGCCAGCAGTTTAAGACCAAATTTAGGGCAGGGGGGAACTAATGAAAAACTGTTTTTT.

The rearrangement uses TRBV4-2 and TRBJ2-1; possibly TRBD2 for D (5 bases). V lost 6 bases to trimming and J lost 6 bases, with 21 bases between them. The CDR3 spans 16 residues. CDR1 is LGHNA, CDR2 YNFKEQ, per germline. CDR3 DNA sequence: TGTGCCAGCAGTCGCGAGGATCTAGCATCCCTCAATGAGCAGTTCTTC. Its translation: CASSREDLASLNEQFF.

As to this clone: At one boundary the junction diverges from the germline segment, which might be a read error. Other DNA sequences of this sample code for an identical CDR3. The chain has TRBV6-5 and TRBJ2-7; D uncertain. CDR1 MNHEY and CDR2 SVGAGI come from the germline V gene. This CDR3 is 14 amino acids long. The CDR3 sequence: CASSYLKTRYEQYF. The CDR3 DNA reads TGTGCCAGCAGCTACTTAAAGACGCGCTACGAGCAGTACTTC.

This chain connects TRBV7-9 to TRBJ2-7, with 7 bases aligning to TRBD1. The trim removed 4 bases at V and 5 bases at J, leaving 8 bases unmatched. This CDR3 contains 14 residues. CDR1 is SEHNR, CDR2 FQNEAQ, per germline (reference sequence). The CDR3 region is CASSSPRQGDEQYF. CDR3 nucleotide sequence: TGTGCCAGCAGCTCACCGCGACAGGGAGACGAGCAGTACTTC. The full variable domain, rest sourced from reference TRBV7-9 and TRBJ2-7, is DTGVSQNPRHKITKRGQNVTFRCDPISEHNRLYWYRQTLGQGPEFLTYFQNEAQLEKSRLLSDRFSAERPKGSFSTLEIQRTEQGDSAMYLCASSSPRQGDEQYFGPGTRLTVT.

This sequence joins TRBV27 and TRBJ2-5, with D perhaps TRBD1 or TRBD2 (6 bases each). CDR3 size: 18 residues. Germline CDR1 reads MNHEY; CDR2 reads SMNVEV (reference sequence). V lost 0 bases and J lost 5, with 22 bases in between. The CDR3 DNA reads TGTGCCAGCAGTTTATCGGTACCCAGCTACGGGGGCATGGAGACCCAGTACTTC. Its translation: CASSLSVPSYGGMETQYF.

The rearrangement links TRBV21-1 to TRBJ1-4; TRBD1 is taken as the D call from the table, unchecked against the DNA. TRBV21-1 is a recognized pseudogene. This CDR3 spans 17 amino acids. CDR3: CASSKRADSGRGEKLFF. CDR3 sequence (DNA): TGTGCCAGCAGCAAAAGGGCAGACAGTGGAAGGGGTGAAAAACTGTTTTTT.

The J gene is TRBJ2-3, the V gene TRBV5-4; D is uncertain. The V gene lost 3 bases and the J gene lost 9 bases, with 17 bases spanning the gap. The CDR3 contains 14 residues. Germline V gene lookup returns CDR1 SGHNT and CDR2 YYREEE (reference sequence). CDR3 protein: CASSSTQPGSTQYF. The DNA of the CDR3 is TGTGCCAGCAGCTCCACGCAGCCCGGATCAACGCAGTATTTT.

This chain links TRBV27 with TRBJ1-1; D is ambiguous. The CDR3 totals 14 residues. Germline loops: CDR1 MNHEY, CDR2 SMNVEV (reference sequence). V was trimmed by 2 bases and J by 1 base, leaving 8 bases between them. The CDR3 loop reads CASSLGSPNTEAFF. DNA for the CDR3: TGTGCCAGCAGTTTAGGCAGCCCGAACACTGAAGCTTTCTTT.

This clone has only a few counts. J is TRBJ2-3 and V is TRBV27; D gene uncertain. The germline gives CDR1 MNHEY, CDR2 SMNVEV (reference sequence). The CDR3 runs to 10 residues. V was cut by 8 bases and J by 4 bases, with 4 bases left in between. The CDR3 sequence is CASGADTQYF. Written as DNA, the CDR3 is TGTGCCAGCGGTGCAGATACGCAGTATTTT.

The rearrangement uses TRBV10-1 and TRBJ1-5; D gene unclear. Germline lookup yields CDR1 WNHNN and CDR2 SYGVQD (reference sequence). This CDR3 has 13 amino acids. V was trimmed by 8 bases and J by 0 bases, leaving 8 bases between them. This CDR3 reads CASSNYSNQPQHF. Here the CDR3 DNA reads TGCGCCAGCTCTAACTATAGCAATCAGCCCCAGCATTTT.

V is TRBV7-6 and J is TRBJ1-2, with D tentatively TRBD1 (5 bases). Germline V gives CDR1 SGHVS, CDR2 FNYEAQ. Between the trimmed V and J ends, which lost 5 bases and 0 bases, there was a span of 19 bases. The CDR3 totals 17 residues. The DNA of the CDR3 is TGTGCCAGCAGCCCGGGACTCCAGGACGGGCCTAACTATGGCTACACCTTC. This translates into CASSPGLQDGPNYGYTF.

The rearrangement uses TRBV27 and TRBJ1-5; D call uncertain. The CDR3 is made up of 12 amino acids. Germline V lookup: CDR1 MNHEY, CDR2 SMNVEV (reference sequence). The ends were cut back, 4 bases at V and 5 bases at J, with 6 bases in the middle. CDR3 amino acids: CASSSIDQPQHF. The CDR3 DNA reads as TGTGCCAGCAGTTCGATAGATCAGCCCCAGCATTTT.

This chain uses TRBV5-4 with TRBJ2-4; no reliable D call. CDR1 is SGHNT, CDR2 YYREEE, per germline (reference sequence). V was cut by 3 bases and J by 0 bases, with 4 bases left in between. The CDR3 runs to 13 residues. CDR3 sequence (DNA): TGTGCCAGCAGCTCACGAGCCAAAAACATTCAGTACTTC. Encoded protein: CASSSRAKNIQYF.

This clone came up once. The chain has TRBV7-7 and TRBJ2-1; 14 nucleotides match TRBD2. Trimming at V came to 5 bases and at J to 7 bases, leaving 4 bases not matched to a gene. Per the germline V gene, CDR1 is SSHAT and CDR2 is FNYEAQ (reference sequence). The CDR3 length is 15 residues. The CDR3: CASSRLAGGPNEQFF. CDR3 nucleotides: TGTGCCAGCAGCCGACTAGCGGGAGGGCCAAATGAGCAGTTCTTC.